The source of this T cell receptor beta chain is a study of T cell repertoires in cytomegalovirus infection. Whole-study context: Use of recently identified HLA-C-restricted and well-studied HLA-B-restricted CMV epitopes was part of the study. TCR beta signatures that were public indicated CMV infection and matching HLA type. General study results and limits: Predominance within the ex vivo response was attributable to HLA-C-restricted CMV-specific TCR beta clonotypes. Identification of carriers of CMV plus the relevant HLA was achieved through cumulative public TCR beta family frequency.

This CDR3 spans 14 amino acids. Germline V gene lookup returns CDR1 LNHNV and CDR2 YYDKDF (reference sequence). The V end lost 1 base, the J end lost 2 bases, and 8 bases lay between the germline ends. One entry per CDR3 protein, called by TCRdb with MiXCR from the reads. In the table there are about 830,000 distinct CDR3 sequences, less than 35% of which are singletons. With regard to this clonotype: Antigen specificity is unknown.

This TCR was recovered from a human donor in good health (CMV status not recorded). Some clones in this sample may be carry-over from other donors' samples. V is TRBV15 and J is TRBJ1-2; D ambiguous. The specimen was cultured CD8+ T cells from PBMCs, collected from culture after CMV antigen stimulation. CDR3 sequence reads: CATSRGLGNYGYTF. As DNA, the CDR3 is TGTGCCACCAGCAGAGGTTTGGGGAACTATGGCTACACCTTC.